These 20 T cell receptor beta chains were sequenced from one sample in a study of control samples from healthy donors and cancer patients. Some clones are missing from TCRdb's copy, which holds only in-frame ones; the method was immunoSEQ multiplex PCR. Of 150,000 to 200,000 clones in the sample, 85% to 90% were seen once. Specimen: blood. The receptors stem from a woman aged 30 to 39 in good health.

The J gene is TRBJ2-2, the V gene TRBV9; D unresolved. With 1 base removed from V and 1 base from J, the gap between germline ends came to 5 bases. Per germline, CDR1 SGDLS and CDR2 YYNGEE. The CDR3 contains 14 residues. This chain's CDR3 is CASSVNRNTGELFF. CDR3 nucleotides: TGTGCCAGCAGCGTAAACAGGAACACCGGGGAGCTGTTTTTT.

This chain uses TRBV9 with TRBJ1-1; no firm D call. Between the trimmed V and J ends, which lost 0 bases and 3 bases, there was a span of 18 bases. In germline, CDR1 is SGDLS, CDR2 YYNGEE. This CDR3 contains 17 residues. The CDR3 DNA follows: TGTGCCAGCAGCGTAGAAGGCACCTTACTCTTGGACACTGAAGCTTTCTTT. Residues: CASSVEGTLLLDTEAFF.

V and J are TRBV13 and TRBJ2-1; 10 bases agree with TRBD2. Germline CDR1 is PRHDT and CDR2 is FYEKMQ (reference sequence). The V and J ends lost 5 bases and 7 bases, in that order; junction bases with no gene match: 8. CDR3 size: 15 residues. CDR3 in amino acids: CASSETSGVTNEQFF. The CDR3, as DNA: TGTGCCAGCAGCGAAACTAGCGGGGTAACAAATGAGCAGTTCTTC.

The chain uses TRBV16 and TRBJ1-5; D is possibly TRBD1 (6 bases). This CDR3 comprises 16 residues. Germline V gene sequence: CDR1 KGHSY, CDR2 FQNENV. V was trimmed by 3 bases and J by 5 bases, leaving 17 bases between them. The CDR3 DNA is TGTGCCAGCAGCCATCGGAGGCAGGGGTTCGATCAGCCCCAGCATTTT. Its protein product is CASSHRRQGFDQPQHF. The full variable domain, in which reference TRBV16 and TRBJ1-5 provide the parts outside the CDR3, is GEEVAQTPKHLVRGEGQKAKLYCAPIKGHSYVFWYQQVLKNEFKFLISFQNENVFDETGMPKERFSAKCLPNSPCSLEIQATKLEDSAVYFCASSHRRQGFDQPQHFGDGTRLSIL.

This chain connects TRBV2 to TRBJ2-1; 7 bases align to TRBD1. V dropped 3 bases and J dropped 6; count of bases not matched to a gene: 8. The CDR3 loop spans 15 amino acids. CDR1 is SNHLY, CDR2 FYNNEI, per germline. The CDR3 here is CASSEVTGVFNEQFF. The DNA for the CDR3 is TGTGCCAGCAGTGAGGTTACAGGGGTCTTCAATGAGCAGTTCTTC. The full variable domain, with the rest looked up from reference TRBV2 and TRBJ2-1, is EPEVTQTPSHQVTQMGQEVILRCVPISNHLYFYWYRQILGQKVEFLVSFYNNEISEKSEIFDDQFSVERPDGSNFTLKIRSTKLEDSAMYFCASSEVTGVFNEQFFGPGTRLTVL.

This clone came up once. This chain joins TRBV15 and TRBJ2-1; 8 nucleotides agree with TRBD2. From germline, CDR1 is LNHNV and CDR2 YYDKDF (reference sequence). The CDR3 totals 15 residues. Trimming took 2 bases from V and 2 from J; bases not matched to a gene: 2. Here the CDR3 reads CATSRSGGTYNEQFF. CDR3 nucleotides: TGTGCCACCAGCAGAAGCGGGGGAACCTACAATGAGCAGTTCTTC.

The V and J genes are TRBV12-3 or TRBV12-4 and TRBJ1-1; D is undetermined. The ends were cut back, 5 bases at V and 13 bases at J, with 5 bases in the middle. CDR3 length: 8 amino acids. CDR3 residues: CASSPGFF. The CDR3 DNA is TGTGCCAGCAGTCCGGGTTTCTTT.

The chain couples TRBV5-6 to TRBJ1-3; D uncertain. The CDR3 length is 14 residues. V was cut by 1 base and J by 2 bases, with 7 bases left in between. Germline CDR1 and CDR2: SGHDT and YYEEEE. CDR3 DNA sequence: TGTGCCAGCAGCTTGCCAACAACTGGAAACACCATATATTTT. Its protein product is CASSLPTTGNTIYF.

This chain's CDR3 is CASSISSRGETQYF. As DNA, the CDR3 is TGTGCCAGTAGTATTAGCTCTAGAGGAGAGACCCAGTACTTC. The rearrangement uses TRBV19 and TRBJ2-5; no clear D gene. Trimming left V 3 bases short and J 4 bases short, with 12 bases between. Germline V gene lookup returns CDR1 LNHDA and CDR2 SQIVND (reference sequence). The CDR3 length is 14 residues.

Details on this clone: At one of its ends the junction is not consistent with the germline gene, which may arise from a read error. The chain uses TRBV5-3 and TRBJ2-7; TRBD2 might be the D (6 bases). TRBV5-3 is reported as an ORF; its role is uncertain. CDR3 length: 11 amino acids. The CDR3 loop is CARSLQEGRDF. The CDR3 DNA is TGTGCCAGAAGCTTACAGGAGGGTAGGGACTTC.

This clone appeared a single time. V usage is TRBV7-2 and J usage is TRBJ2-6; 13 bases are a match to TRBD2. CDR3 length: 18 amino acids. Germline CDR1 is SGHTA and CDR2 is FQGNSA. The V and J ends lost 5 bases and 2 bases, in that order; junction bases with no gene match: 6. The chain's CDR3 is CASSPLTSGRAGANVLTF. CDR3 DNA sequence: TGTGCCAGCAGCCCTCTCACTAGCGGGAGGGCTGGGGCCAACGTCCTGACTTTC.

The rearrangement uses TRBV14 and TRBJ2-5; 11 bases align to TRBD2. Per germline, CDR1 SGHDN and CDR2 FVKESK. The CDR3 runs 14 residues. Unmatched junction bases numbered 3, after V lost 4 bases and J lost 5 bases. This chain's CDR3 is CASSPSSGRETQYF. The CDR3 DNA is TGTGCCAGCAGCCCATCTAGCGGGAGGGAGACCCAGTACTTC. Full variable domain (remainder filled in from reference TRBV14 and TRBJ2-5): EAGVTQFPSHSVIEKGQTVTLRCDPISGHDNLYWYRRVMGKEIKFLLHFVKESKQDESGMPNNRFLAERTGGTYSTLKVQPAELEDSGVYFCASSPSSGRETQYFGPGTRLLVL.

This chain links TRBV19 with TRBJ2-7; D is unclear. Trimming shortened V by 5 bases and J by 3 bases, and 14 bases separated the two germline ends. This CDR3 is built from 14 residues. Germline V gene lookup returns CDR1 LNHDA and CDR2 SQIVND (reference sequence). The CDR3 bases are TGTGCCAGTAGTCAAGAGGACCCATTCTACGAGCAGTACGTC. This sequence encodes CASSQEDPFYEQYV.

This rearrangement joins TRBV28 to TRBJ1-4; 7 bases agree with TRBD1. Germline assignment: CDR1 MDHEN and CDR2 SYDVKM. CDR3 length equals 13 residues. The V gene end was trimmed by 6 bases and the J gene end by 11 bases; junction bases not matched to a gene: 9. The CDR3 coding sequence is TGTGCCAGCAGCCCAGGACAGGAACGCAAACTGTTTTTT. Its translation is CASSPGQERKLFF. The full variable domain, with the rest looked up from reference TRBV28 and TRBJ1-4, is DVKVTQSSRYLVKRTGEKVFLECVQDMDHENMFWYRQDPGLGLRLIYFSYDVKMKEKGDIPEGYSVSREKKERFSLILESASTNQTSMYLCASSPGQERKLFFGSGTQLSVL.

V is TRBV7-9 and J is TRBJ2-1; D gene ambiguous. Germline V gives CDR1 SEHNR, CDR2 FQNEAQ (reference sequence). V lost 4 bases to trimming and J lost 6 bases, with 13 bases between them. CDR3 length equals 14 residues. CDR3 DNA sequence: TGTGCCAGCAGCTATCCGGGTTTAGGCAATGAGCAGTTCTTC. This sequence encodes CASSYPGLGNEQFF.

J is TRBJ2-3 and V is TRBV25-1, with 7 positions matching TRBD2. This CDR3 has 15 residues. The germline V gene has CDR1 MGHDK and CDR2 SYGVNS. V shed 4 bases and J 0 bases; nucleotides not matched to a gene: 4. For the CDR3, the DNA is TGTGCCAGCAGTGTCGGCGGGGGAAGCACAGATACGCAGTATTTT. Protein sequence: CASSVGGGSTDTQYF.

The CDR3, as DNA: TGTGCCACCTCCTATAGCTCCTATAATTCACCCCTCCACTTT. This sequence encodes CATSYSSYNSPLHF. The chain combines TRBV15 with TRBJ1-6, with unresolved D. The CDR3 consists of 14 residues. Trimming removed 8 bases at V and 0 bases at J, with 8 bases between. Germline assignment: CDR1 LNHNV and CDR2 YYDKDF (reference sequence). Supplemented by reference TRBV15 and TRBJ1-6, the full variable domain reads DAMVIQNPRYQVTQFGKPVTLSCSQTLNHNVMYWYQQKSSQAPKLLFHYYDKDFNNEADTPDNFQSRRPNTSFCFLDIRSPGLGDTAMYLCATSYSSYNSPLHFGNGTRLTVT.

CDR3 bases: TGTGCCGCTATTGGGGCTAGCGGGGATCGCACAGATACGCAGTATTTT. Translation: CAAIGASGDRTDTQYF. The J gene is TRBJ2-3, the V gene TRBV9, with 9 bases matching TRBD2. This CDR3 spans 16 amino acids. The V gene's germline CDR1 is SGDLS and CDR2 YYNGEE. J lost 1 base, V lost 10 bases, and 13 bases had no gene match.

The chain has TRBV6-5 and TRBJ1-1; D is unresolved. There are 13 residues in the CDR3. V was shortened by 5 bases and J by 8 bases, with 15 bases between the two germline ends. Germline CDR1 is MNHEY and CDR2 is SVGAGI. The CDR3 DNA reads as TGTGCCAGCAGTCCCGAGGCGGGAGCCGAAGCTTTCTTT. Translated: CASSPEAGAEAFF.

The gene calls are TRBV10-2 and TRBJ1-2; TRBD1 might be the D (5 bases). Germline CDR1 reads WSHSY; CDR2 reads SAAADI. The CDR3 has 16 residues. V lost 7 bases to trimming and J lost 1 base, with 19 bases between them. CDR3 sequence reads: CASTQPSGGGNYGYTF. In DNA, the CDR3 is TGCGCCAGCACTCAACCCTCTGGGGGGGGTAACTATGGCTACACCTTC.